What follows describes a single T cell receptor (beta chain). What it binds is unknown. This sample is drawn from a study of shared clonotypes between healthy human individuals. Background on the study: Donors were a couple of women and a few men aged 18 to 49. Study findings and constraints: The donor pool, a small one, limited the genetic and exposure-history diversity represented.

Trimming removed 4 bases at V and 3 bases at J, with 10 bases between. The CDR3 length is 13 residues. Looked up from germline, CDR1 is ENHRY and CDR2 is SYGVKD. Across several immunoSEQ plates, the genomic DNA of each subset was split evenly. Sequencing used immunoSEQ multiplex PCR; TCRdb keeps in-frame clones, though not all of them. The repertoire has roughly 500,000 clones, 60% to 80% of them found once; the top ten carry around 12%. Sequenced: PBMCs. The chain couples TRBV10-3 to TRBJ2-7; D not resolved. The sequence derives from a woman aged 40 to 49 in good health. Some clones in this sample may be carry-over from other donors' samples. This chain's CDR3 is CAISGVGIYEQYF. The CDR3 bases are TGTGCCATCAGTGGGGTGGGCATCTACGAGCAGTACTTC.